This record looks at one TCR beta chain sequence and its context. J was trimmed by 5 bases and V by 3 bases; bases with no gene match: 8. CDR1 and CDR2 (germline): DFQATT, SNEGSKA (reference sequence). The CDR3 spans 14 residues. The data are from a study of blood T cell repertoires in COVID-19. About the study: Spain, Italy and the United States supplied samples that represented acute and convalescent COVID-19. T cells, B-cell-depleted T cells, or PBMCs supplied cDNA or gDNA.

The authors' processing: Amplification from reference gene primers served as the basis for estimated nucleated cell counts. Profiled with immunoSEQ multiplex PCR; TCRdb holds only in-frame clones, not every one. The DNA gave D and trimming, while V, J and clone size come from that table. The top ten hold roughly 9.8% of the sample, which has around 260,000 clones, around nine tenths seen once. Sequencing input: peripheral blood. V and J are TRBV20-1 and TRBJ2-7; 9 bases are a match to TRBD2. The receptor's source is a man in his forties or fifties who had recovered from COVID-19. CDR3 loop: CSASMRGGGHEQYF. Here the CDR3 DNA reads TGCAGTGCTAGTATGCGGGGGGGCGGGCACGAGCAGTACTTC.